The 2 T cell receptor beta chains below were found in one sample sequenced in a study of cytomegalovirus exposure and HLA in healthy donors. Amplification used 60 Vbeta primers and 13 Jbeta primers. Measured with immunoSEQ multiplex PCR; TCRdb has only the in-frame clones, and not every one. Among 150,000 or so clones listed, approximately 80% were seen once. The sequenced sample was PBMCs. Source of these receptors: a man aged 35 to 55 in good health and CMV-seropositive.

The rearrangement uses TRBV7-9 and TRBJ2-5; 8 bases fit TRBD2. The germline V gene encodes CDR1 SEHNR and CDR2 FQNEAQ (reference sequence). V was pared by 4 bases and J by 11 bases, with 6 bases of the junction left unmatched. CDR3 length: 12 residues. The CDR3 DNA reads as TGTGCCAGCAGCTCTGGGCGGGGGGAGCAGTACTTC. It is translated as CASSSGRGEQYF.

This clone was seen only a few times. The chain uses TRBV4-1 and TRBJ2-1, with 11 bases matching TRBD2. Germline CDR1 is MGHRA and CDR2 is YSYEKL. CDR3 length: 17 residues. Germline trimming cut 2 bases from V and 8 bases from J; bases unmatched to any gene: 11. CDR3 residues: CASSQLGLAAAGDEQFF. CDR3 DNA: TGCGCCAGCAGCCAATTGGGACTAGCGGCCGCCGGAGATGAGCAGTTCTTC.